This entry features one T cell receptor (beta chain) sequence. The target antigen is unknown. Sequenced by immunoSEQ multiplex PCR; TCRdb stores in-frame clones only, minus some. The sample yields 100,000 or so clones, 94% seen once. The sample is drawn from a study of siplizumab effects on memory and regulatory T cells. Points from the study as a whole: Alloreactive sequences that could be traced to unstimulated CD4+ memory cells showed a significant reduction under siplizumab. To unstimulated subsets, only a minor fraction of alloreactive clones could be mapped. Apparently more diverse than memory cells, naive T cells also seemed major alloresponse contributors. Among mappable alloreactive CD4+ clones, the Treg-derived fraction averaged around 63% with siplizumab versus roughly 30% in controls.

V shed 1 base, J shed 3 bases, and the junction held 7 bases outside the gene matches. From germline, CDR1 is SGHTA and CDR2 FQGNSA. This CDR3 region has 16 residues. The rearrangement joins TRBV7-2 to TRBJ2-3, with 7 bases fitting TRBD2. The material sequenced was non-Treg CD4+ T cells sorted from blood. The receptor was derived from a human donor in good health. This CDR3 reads CASSLDRTGGTDTQYF. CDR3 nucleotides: TGTGCCAGCAGCTTAGACCGCACGGGAGGTACAGATACGCAGTATTTT.